These 15 T cell receptor beta chains were all obtained from the same sample, sequenced in a study of CD8+CD57+ T cells in acquired aplastic anemia. It was patients with CD8+CD57+ cell expansion by flow cytometry who were chosen for sequencing. TCR beta VDJ and CDR3 were profiled, and genomic DNA was the template. TCRdb called the reads again in MiXCR, with one record for every CDR3 protein. Of some 170,000 distinct CDR3 sequences in the sample, about two thirds were seen once. The sequenced material came from sorted CD4+, CD8+, or CD8+CD57+ T cells (not recorded which) from PBMCs. These receptors were collected from a human donor with aplastic anemia.

J is TRBJ1-2 and V is TRBV12-5; D is ambiguous. The CDR3 runs 14 residues. Looked up from germline, CDR1 is LGHNT and CDR2 is FRNRAP. V was trimmed by 1 base and J by 8 bases, leaving 14 bases between them. CDR3 sequence: CASGLEDRSRGYTF. The CDR3 DNA reads TGTGCTAGTGGTTTGGAGGACCGCTCAAGAGGCTACACCTTC.

The V call is TRBV10-1, the J call TRBJ2-1; D may correspond to TRBD1 or TRBD2 (5 bases each). The V gene lost 7 bases and the J gene lost 5 bases, with 15 bases spanning the gap. This CDR3 has 14 residues. Germline V gives CDR1 WNHNN, CDR2 SYGVQD (reference sequence). The CDR3, as DNA: TGCGCCAGCAAAAGTGGGACGGATAACAATGAGCAGTTCTTC. This translates into CASKSGTDNNEQFF.

The V gene is TRBV19, the J gene TRBJ2-7, with 9 nucleotides matching TRBD1. Germline V gene lookup returns CDR1 LNHDA and CDR2 SQIVND (reference sequence). J gave up 6 bases and V 4 bases, and 10 bases lay outside the gene matches. The CDR3 is made up of 15 amino acids. The CDR3 loop reads CASSRGQGSLSEQYF. CDR3 coding DNA: TGTGCCAGTAGTAGGGGACAGGGAAGCCTTTCCGAGCAGTACTTC.

The V gene is TRBV7-9, the J gene TRBJ1-1; D remains unclear. The V and J ends lost 1 base and 6 bases respectively, with 9 bases between them. CDR3 size: 13 residues. Per the germline V gene, CDR1 is SEHNR and CDR2 is FQNEAQ (reference sequence). CDR3 nucleotide sequence: TGTGCCAGCAGCTTAGTGGAGTGGGCTGAAGCTTTCTTT. Its translation is CASSLVEWAEAFF. The full variable domain, with the rest looked up from reference TRBV7-9 and TRBJ1-1, is DTGVSQNPRHKITKRGQNVTFRCDPISEHNRLYWYRQTLGQGPEFLTYFQNEAQLEKSRLLSDRFSAERPKGSFSTLEIQRTEQGDSAMYLCASSLVEWAEAFFGQGTRLTVV.

The V gene is TRBV7-6, the J gene TRBJ2-2, with TRBD2 matching over 13 bases. The CDR3 has 16 amino acids. Unmatched junction bases numbered 6, after V lost 5 bases and J lost 6 bases. Germline V lookup: CDR1 SGHVS, CDR2 FNYEAQ. CDR3 sequence (DNA): TGTGCCAGCAGCCCCCTTACTAGCGGGAGGGCCGGGGAGCTGTTTTTT. This codes for CASSPLTSGRAGELFF. The full variable domain, its missing parts supplied by reference TRBV7-6 and TRBJ2-2, is GAGVSQSPRYKVTKRGQDVALRCDPISGHVSLYWYRQALGQGPEFLTYFNYEAQQDKSGLPNDRFSAERPEGSISTLTIQRTEQRDSAMYRCASSPLTSGRAGELFFGEGSRLTVL.

The genes are TRBV24-1 and TRBJ2-3; D not certain. The CDR3 is made up of 11 amino acids. CDR1 and CDR2 (germline): KGHDR, SFDVKD. The V end lost 9 bases, the J end lost 4 bases, and 7 bases lay between the germline ends. CDR3 in amino acids: CATSRSDTQYF. Written as DNA, the CDR3 is TGTGCCACCTCCCGGTCAGATACGCAGTATTTT.

The chain joins TRBV5-5 to TRBJ1-1; a possible D gene is TRBD1 (5 bases). Germline-derived CDR1 and CDR2 are SGHKS and YYEKEE (reference sequence). CDR3 size: 14 residues. Trimming shortened V by 4 bases and J by 4 bases, and 14 bases separated the two germline ends. The CDR3 DNA is TGTGCCAGCAGCGAACGCCCAGGGACCACTGAAGCTTTCTTT. Residues: CASSERPGTTEAFF.

The CDR3 region is CASSLGASGKVRNEQFF. Written as DNA, the CDR3 is TGCGCCAGCAGCTTGGGTGCTAGCGGGAAGGTACGGAATGAGCAGTTCTTC. The genes are TRBV5-1 and TRBJ2-1, with 9 bases fitting TRBD2. Germline lookup yields CDR1 SGHRS and CDR2 YFSETQ. The ends lost 0 bases at V and 7 bases at J; junction bases unmatched: 11. There are 17 residues in the CDR3.

The V call is TRBV14, the J call TRBJ2-1; no reliable D call. The CDR3 consists of 11 residues. With 2 bases removed from V and 10 bases from J, the gap between germline ends came to 6 bases. CDR1 and CDR2 (germline): SGHDN, FVKESK. This CDR3 reads CASSQTAEQFF. Written as DNA, the CDR3 is TGTGCCAGCAGCCAAACGGCAGAGCAGTTCTTC.

This clonotype was counted only a few times. The chain recombines TRBV7-9 with TRBJ1-1, with D maybe TRBD1 (5 bases). The germline gives CDR1 SEHNR, CDR2 FQNEAQ (reference sequence). V lost 2 bases and J 3 bases, leaving 10 bases between the germline ends. This CDR3 is 14 amino acids long. The CDR3 protein is CASSLTQGHTEAFF. The CDR3 nucleotides are TGTGCCAGCAGCTTAACTCAGGGTCACACTGAAGCTTTCTTT.

The chain recombines TRBV9 with TRBJ2-7; TRBD2 matches at 14 bases. Germline-derived CDR1 and CDR2 are SGDLS and YYNGEE. Trimming removed 4 bases from V and 11 bases from J; junction bases left unmatched: 5. The CDR3 is 13 amino acids. The CDR3 nucleotides read TGTGCCAGCAGCATGGGGACTAGCGGGAGTGAGTACTTC. Protein product: CASSMGTSGSEYF. Variable domain in full (rest from reference TRBV9 and TRBJ2-7): DSGVTQTPKHLITATGQRVTLRCSPRSGDLSVYWYQQSLDQGLQFLIQYYNGEERAKGNILERFSAQQFPDLHSELNLSSLELGDSALYFCASSMGTSGSEYFGPGTRLTVT.

This clonotype has more than one count but fewer than ten. The J gene is TRBJ1-6, the V gene TRBV5-6; D gene unclear. Germline CDR1 and CDR2: SGHDT and YYEEEE. Between the trimmed V and J ends, which lost 0 bases and 5 bases, there was a span of 6 bases. This CDR3 is 14 amino acids long. This chain's CDR3 is CASSLDMNNSPLHF. In DNA form, the CDR3 reads TGTGCCAGCAGCTTGGACATGAATAATTCACCCCTCCACTTT.

The CDR3 DNA sequence: TGTGCCATCAAGGACACCGACTCCTACGAGCAGTACTTC. Residues: CAIKDTDSYEQYF. The chain joins TRBV10-3 to TRBJ2-7; TRBD1 is a possible D gene (5 bases). Trimming stripped 7 bases from V and 0 bases from J, with 10 bases between. This CDR3 is built from 13 residues. Germline assignment: CDR1 ENHRY and CDR2 SYGVKD.

This sequence joins TRBV20-1 and TRBJ2-1; 8 bases are a match to TRBD1. V lost 5 bases, J lost 4 bases, and 7 bases stayed unmatched. Germline-derived CDR1 and CDR2 are DFQATT and SNEGSKA (reference sequence). This CDR3 comprises 14 residues. CDR3 nucleotides: TGCAGTGCTCTTACCGGACAGGGTTACAATGAGCAGTTCTTC. Protein product: CSALTGQGYNEQFF.

This clonotype was detected only once. The V call is TRBV20-1, the J call TRBJ1-2; D might be TRBD1 (5 bases). Trimming removed 1 base at V and 2 bases at J, with 14 bases between. The V gene's germline CDR1 is DFQATT and CDR2 SNEGSKA (reference sequence). The CDR3 is made up of 15 amino acids. CDR3 amino acids: CSARAHEGVNYGYTF. As DNA, the CDR3 is TGCAGTGCTAGAGCCCACGAAGGGGTAAACTATGGCTACACCTTC.